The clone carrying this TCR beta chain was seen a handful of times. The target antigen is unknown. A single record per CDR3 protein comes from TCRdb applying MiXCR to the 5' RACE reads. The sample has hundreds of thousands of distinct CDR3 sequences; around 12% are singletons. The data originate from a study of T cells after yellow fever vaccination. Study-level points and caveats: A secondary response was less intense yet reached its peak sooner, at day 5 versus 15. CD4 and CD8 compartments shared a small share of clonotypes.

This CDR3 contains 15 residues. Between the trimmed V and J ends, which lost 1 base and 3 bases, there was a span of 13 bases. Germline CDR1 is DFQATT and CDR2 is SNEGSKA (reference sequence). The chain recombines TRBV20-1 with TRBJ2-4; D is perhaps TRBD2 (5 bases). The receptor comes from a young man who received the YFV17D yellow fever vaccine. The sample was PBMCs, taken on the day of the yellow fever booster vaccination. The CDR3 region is CSARGSGDGKNIQYF. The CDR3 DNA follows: TGCAGTGCTAGAGGCTCCGGGGATGGCAAAAACATTCAGTACTTC.